This TCR beta chain originates from a study of blood T cell repertoires in COVID-19. On the study more broadly: From the United States, Italy and Spain came samples of acute and convalescent COVID-19.

The assay was immunoSEQ multiplex PCR, and TCRdb's table has in-frame clones only and misses some. Among some 60,000 clones listed, more than 75% were seen once. After removal of 6 bases from V and 1 base from J, the junction contained 16 bases not matched to a gene. Looked up from germline, CDR1 is LNHDA and CDR2 is SQIVND (reference sequence). The CDR3 loop spans 18 amino acids. Source material: peripheral blood. The clonotype originates from a man aged 65 to 79 with acute or convalescent COVID-19. The chain couples TRBV19 to TRBJ2-3, with TRBD2 identical over 7 bases. CDR3 loop: CASRSPKGLADRTDTQYF. CDR3 coding DNA: TGTGCCAGTAGATCCCCGAAGGGGCTAGCGGACCGCACAGATACGCAGTATTTT.